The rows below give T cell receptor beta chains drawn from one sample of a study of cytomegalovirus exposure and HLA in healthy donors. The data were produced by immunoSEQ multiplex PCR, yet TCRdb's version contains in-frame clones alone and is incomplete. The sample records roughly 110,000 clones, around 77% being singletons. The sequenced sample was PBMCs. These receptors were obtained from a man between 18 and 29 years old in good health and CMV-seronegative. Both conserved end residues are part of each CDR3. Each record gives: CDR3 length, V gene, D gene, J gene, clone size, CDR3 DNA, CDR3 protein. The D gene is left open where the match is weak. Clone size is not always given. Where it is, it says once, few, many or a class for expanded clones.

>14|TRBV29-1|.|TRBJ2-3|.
TGCAGCGTGGATCCGACAGCCTTCACAGATACGCAGTATTTT
CSVDPTAFTDTQYF
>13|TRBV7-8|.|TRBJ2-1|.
TGTGCCAGCAGCTTAGGGCCCGGAGGTGAGCAGTTCTTC
CASSLGPGGEQFF
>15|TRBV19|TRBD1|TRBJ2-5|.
TGTGCCAGTAGTATCGGCGCAGGGGGCAGGGAGACCCAGTACTTC
CASSIGAGGRETQYF
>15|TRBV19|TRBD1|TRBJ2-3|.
TGTGCCAGTAGTACGAGGACAGGGCAGCCAGATACGCAGTATTTT
CASSTRTGQPDTQYF
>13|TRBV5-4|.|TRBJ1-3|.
TGTGCCAGCAGCTTTCGGGGTGGGAACACCATATATTTT
CASSFRGGNTIYF
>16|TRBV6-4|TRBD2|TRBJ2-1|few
TGTGCCAGCAGTGGGACTAGCGGGGGGGCCCCGGATGAGCAGTTCTTC
CASSGTSGGAPDEQFF
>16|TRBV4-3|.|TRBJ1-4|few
TGCGCCAGCAGCCAAGATTCAGGAACTCAGTATGAAAAACTGTTTTTT
CASSQDSGTQYEKLFF
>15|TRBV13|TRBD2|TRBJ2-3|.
TGTGCCAGCAGCTTGCTAGCGGGGATCACAGATACGCAGTATTTT
CASSLLAGITDTQYF
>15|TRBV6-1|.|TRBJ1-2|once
TGTGCCAGCCCCACAGGTCCCGAGGCTAACTATGGCTACACCTTC
CASPTGPEANYGYTF
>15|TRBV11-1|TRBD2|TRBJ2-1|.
TGTGCCAGCAGCTGGGTAGCGGGGGGATACAATGAGCAGTTCTTC
CASSWVAGGYNEQFF
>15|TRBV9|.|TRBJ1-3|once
TGTGCCAGCAGCGTAGGGGACTCTTCTGGAAACACCATATATTTT
CASSVGDSSGNTIYF
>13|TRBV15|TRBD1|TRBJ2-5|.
TGTGCCACCAGCAGGGACAGGTCGGAGACCCAGTACTTC
CATSRDRSETQYF
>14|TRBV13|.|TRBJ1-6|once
TGTGCCAGCAGCTTAGGACAGGCCGATTCACCCCTCCACTTT
CASSLGQADSPLHF
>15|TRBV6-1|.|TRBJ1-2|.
TGTGCCAGCGCCGCGGGGGGTGGGACCGGCTATGGCTACACCTTC
CASAAGGGTGYGYTF
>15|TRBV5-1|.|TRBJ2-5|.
TGCGCCAGCAGCTTGAGCCCCGGCCAGGGAGAGACCCAGTACTTC
CASSLSPGQGETQYF
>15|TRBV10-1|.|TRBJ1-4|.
TGCGCCAGCCCTAAAGTGGACAGTGGGAATGAAAAACTGTTTTTT
CASPKVDSGNEKLFF
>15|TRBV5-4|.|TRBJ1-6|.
TGTGCCAGCAGCCGAGGACAGTTTATCAATTCACCCCTCCACTTT
CASSRGQFINSPLHF
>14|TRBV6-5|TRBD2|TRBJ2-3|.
TGTGCCAGCAGTCCAGCGGGGGGCACAGATACGCAGTATTTT
CASSPAGGTDTQYF
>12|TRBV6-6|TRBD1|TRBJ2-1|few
TGTGCCACCCGAAACAGGGGGAGTGAGCAGTTCTTC
CATRNRGSEQFF
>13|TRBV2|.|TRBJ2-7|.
TGTGCCAGCGAGGCAGTCCTATCCTACGAGCAGTACTTC
CASEAVLSYEQYF
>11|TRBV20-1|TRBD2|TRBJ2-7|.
TGCAGTGCTCGGGGGGCCTACGAGCAGTACTTC
CSARGAYEQYF
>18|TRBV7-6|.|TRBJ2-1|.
TGTGCCAGCAGCTTAGCGCTAGAAGGGTCGGGGTCCTACAATGAGCAGTTCTTC
CASSLALEGSGSYNEQFF
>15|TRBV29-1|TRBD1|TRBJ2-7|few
TGCAGCGTTGGGACAGGACGGTCCGTCTCCTACGAGCAGTACTTC
CSVGTGRSVSYEQYF
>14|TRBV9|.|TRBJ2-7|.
TGTGCCAGCAGCGTATCCGACAGGCTAAACGAGCAGTACTTC
CASSVSDRLNEQYF
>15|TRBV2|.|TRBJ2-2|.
TGTGCCAGCAGTGAAGTCGTCAGTTCCACCGGGGAGCTGTTTTTT
CASSEVVSSTGELFF
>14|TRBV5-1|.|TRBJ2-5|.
TGCGCCAGCAGCTTGCAGGGCGAGAGAGAGACCCAGTACTTC
CASSLQGERETQYF
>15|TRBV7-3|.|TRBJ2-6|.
TGTGCCAGCAGCTTACTAGGGGCTGGGGCCAACGTCCTGACTTTC
CASSLLGAGANVLTF
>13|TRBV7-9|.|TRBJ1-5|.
TGTGCCAGCAGCTTAGCGCGGAATCAGCCCCAGCATTTT
CASSLARNQPQHF
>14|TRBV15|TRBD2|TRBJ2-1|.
TGTGCCACCAGCGTACTAGCGGGGAATAATGAGCAGTTCTTC
CATSVLAGNNEQFF
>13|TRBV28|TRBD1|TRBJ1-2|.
TGTGCCAGCAACCGGGACAGGGTATCTGGCTACACCTTC
CASNRDRVSGYTF
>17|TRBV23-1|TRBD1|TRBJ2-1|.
TGCGCCAGCAGTCAATCCCCAAACAGGGGCCTCTACAATGAGCAGTTCTTC
CASSQSPNRGLYNEQFF